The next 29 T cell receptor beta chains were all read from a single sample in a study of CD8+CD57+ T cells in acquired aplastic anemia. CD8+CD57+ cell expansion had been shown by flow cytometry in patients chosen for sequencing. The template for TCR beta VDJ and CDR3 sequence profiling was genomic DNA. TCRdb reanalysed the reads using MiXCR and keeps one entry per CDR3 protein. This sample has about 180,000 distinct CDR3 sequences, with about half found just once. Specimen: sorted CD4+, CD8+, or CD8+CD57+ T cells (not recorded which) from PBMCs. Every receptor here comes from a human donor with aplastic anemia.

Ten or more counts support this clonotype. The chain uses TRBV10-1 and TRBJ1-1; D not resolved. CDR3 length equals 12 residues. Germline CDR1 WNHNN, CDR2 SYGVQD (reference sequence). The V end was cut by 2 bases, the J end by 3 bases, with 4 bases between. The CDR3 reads CASSEGHTEAFF. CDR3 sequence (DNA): TGCGCCAGCAGTGAGGGTCACACTGAAGCTTTCTTT.

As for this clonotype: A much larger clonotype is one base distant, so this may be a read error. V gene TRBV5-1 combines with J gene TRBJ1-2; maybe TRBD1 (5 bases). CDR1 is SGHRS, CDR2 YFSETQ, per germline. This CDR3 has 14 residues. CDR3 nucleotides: TGCGCCAGCAGCTTGGGACAGATTAACTATGGCTACGCCTTC. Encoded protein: CASSLGQINYGYAF.

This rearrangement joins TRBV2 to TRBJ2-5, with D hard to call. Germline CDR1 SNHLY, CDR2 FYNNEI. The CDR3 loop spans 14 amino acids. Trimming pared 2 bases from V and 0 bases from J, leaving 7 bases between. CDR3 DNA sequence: TGTGCCAGCAGTGAATTTAGGTACCAAGAGACCCAGTACTTC. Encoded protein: CASSEFRYQETQYF.

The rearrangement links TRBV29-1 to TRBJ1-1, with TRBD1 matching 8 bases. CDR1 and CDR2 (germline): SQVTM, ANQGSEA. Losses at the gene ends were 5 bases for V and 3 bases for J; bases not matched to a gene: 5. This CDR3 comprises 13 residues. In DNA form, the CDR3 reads TGCAGCGTTATTCAGGGGGCGGACACTGAAGCTTTCTTT. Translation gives CSVIQGADTEAFF. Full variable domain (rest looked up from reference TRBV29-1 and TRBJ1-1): SAVISQKPSRDICQRGTSLTIQCQVDSQVTMMFWYRQQPGQSLTLIATANQGSEATYESGFVIDKFPISRPNLTFSTLTVSNMSPEDSSIYLCSVIQGADTEAFFGQGTRLTVV.

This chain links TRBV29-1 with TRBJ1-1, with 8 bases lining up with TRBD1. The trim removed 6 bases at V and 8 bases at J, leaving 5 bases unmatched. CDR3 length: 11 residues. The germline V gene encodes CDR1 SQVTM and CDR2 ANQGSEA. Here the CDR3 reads CSVETGAEAFF. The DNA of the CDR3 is TGCAGCGTGGAGACAGGGGCAGAAGCTTTCTTT.

Here the CDR3 reads CATRDRATGELFF. The CDR3 nucleotides read TGTGCCACCAGGGACAGGGCGACCGGGGAGCTGTTTTTT. The chain uses TRBV7-9 and TRBJ2-2; 9 bases align to TRBD1. There are 13 residues in the CDR3. J lost 5 bases, V lost 10 bases, and 5 bases had no gene match. Germline lookup yields CDR1 SEHNR and CDR2 FQNEAQ (reference sequence).

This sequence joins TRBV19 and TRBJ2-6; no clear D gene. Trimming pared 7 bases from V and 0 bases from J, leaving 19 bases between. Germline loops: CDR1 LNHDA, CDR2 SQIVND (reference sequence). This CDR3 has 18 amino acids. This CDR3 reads CASTPILGLSSGANVLTF. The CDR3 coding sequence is TGTGCCAGTACCCCAATTCTGGGTCTCTCCTCTGGGGCCAACGTCCTGACTTTC.

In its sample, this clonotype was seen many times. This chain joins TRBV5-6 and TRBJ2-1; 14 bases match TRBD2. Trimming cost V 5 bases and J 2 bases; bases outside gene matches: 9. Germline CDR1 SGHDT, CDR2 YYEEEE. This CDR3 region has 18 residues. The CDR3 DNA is TGTGCCAGCAGGGTGACTAGCGGGGGGGCGATCACCTACAATGAGCAGTTCTTC. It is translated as CASRVTSGGAITYNEQFF.

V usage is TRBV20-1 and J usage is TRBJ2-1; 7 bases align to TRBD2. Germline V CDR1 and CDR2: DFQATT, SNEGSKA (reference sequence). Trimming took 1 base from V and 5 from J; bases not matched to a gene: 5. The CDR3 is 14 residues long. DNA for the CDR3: TGCAGTGCTAGAGTTGGGGGGGGGAACAATGAGCAGTTCTTC. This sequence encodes CSARVGGGNNEQFF.

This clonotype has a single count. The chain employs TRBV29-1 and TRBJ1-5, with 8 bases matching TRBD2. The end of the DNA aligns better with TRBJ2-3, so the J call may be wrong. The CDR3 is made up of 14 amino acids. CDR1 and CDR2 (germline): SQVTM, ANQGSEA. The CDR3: CSVADGGVGQPQYF. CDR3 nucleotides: TGCAGCGTTGCAGACGGGGGGGTCGGTCAGCCCCAGTATTTT.

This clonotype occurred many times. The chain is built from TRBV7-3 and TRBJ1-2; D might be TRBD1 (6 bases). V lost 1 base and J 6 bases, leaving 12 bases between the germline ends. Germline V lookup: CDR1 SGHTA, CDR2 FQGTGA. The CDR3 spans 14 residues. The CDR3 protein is CASSLKGGGDGYTF. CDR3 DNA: TGTGCCAGCAGCTTAAAGGGCGGGGGCGATGGCTACACCTTC.

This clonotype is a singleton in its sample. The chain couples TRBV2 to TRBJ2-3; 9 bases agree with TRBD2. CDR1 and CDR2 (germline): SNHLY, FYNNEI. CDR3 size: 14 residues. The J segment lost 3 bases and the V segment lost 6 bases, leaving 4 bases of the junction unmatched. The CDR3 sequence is CASRTTSGTDTQYF. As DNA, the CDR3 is TGTGCCAGCAGGACGACTAGCGGTACAGATACGCAGTATTTT.

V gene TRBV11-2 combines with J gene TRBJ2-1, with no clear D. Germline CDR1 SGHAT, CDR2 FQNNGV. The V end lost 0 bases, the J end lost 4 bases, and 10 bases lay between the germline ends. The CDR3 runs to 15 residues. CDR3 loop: CASSLDPARYNEQFF. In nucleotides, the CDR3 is TGTGCCAGCAGCTTAGATCCCGCAAGATACAATGAGCAGTTCTTC.

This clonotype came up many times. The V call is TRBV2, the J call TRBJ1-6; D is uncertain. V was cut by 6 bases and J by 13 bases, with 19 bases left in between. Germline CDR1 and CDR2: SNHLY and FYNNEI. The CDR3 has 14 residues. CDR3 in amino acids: CASSPPLDGRPLHF. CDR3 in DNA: TGTGCCAGCAGCCCCCCCCTCGACGGGAGGCCCCTCCACTTT.

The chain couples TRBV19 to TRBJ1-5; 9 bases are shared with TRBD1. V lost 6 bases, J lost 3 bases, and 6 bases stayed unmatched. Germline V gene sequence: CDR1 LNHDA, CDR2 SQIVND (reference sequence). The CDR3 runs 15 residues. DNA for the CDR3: TGTGCCAGTAGGTGGGACAGGGCCTCCAATCAGCCCCAGCATTTT. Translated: CASRWDRASNQPQHF.

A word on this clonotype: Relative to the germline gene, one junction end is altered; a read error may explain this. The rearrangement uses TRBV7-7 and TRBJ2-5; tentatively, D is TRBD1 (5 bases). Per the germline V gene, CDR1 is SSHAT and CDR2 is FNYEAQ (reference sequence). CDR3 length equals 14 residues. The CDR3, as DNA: TGTGCTAGCAGTCCAACAGGCCTCCAAGAGACCCAGTACTTC. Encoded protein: CASSPTGLQETQYF.

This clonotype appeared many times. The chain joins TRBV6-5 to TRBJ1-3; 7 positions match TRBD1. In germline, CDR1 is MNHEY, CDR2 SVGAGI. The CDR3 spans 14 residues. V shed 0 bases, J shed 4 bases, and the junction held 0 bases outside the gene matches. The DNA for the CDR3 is TGTGCCAGCAGTTACTCGGACAGGGGAAACACCATATATTTT. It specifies CASSYSDRGNTIYF.

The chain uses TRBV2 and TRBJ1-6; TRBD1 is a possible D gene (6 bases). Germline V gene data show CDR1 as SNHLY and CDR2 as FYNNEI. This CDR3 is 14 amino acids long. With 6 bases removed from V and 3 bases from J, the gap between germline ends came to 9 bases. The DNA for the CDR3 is TGTGCCAGCAGACGGACAGTCTATAATTCACCCCTCCACTTT. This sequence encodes CASRRTVYNSPLHF. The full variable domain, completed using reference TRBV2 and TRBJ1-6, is EPEVTQTPSHQVTQMGQEVILRCVPISNHLYFYWYRQILGQKVEFLVSFYNNEISEKSEIFDDQFSVERPDGSNFTLKIRSTKLEDSAMYFCASRRTVYNSPLHFGNGTRLTVT.

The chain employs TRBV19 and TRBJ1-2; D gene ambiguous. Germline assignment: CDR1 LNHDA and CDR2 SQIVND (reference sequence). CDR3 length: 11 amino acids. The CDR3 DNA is TGTGGTACAAGCCTCTACTATGGCTACACCTTC. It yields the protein CGTSLYYGYTF.

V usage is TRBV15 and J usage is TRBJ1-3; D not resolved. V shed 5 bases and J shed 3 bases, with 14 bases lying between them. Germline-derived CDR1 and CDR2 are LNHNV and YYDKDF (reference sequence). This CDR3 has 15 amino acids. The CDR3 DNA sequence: TGTGCCACCAGCCCTGACCGACGGGGTGGAAACACCATATATTTT. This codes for CATSPDRRGGNTIYF. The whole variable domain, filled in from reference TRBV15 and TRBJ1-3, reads DAMVIQNPRYQVTQFGKPVTLSCSQTLNHNVMYWYQQKSSQAPKLLFHYYDKDFNNEADTPDNFQSRRPNTSFCFLDIRSPGLGDTAMYLCATSPDRRGGNTIYFGEGSWLTVV.

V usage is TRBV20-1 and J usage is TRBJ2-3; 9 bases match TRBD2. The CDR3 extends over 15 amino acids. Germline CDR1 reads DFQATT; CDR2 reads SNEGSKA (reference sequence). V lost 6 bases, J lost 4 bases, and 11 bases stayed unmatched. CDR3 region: CSAYGSSGTADTQYF. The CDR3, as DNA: TGCAGTGCCTATGGGTCTAGCGGGACCGCAGATACGCAGTATTTT.

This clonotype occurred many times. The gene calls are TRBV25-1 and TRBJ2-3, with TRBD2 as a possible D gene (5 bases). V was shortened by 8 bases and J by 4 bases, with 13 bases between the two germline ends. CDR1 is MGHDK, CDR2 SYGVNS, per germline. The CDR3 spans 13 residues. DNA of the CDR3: TGTGCCAGCGGTGGCAATAGCGCAGATACGCAGTATTTT. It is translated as CASGGNSADTQYF. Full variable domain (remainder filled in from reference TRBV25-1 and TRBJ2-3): EADIYQTPRYLVIGTGKKITLECSQTMGHDKMYWYQQDPGMELHLIHYSYGVNSTEKGDLSSESTVSRIRTEHFPLTLESARPSHTSQYLCASGGNSADTQYFGPGTRLTVL.

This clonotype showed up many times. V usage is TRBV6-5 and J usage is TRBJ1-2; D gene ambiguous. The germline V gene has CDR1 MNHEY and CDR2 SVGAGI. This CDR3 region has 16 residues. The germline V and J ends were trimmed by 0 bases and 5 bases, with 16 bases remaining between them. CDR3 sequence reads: CASSYSVLTERYGYTF. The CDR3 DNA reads TGTGCCAGCAGTTACTCGGTCCTAACAGAGCGGTATGGCTACACCTTC.

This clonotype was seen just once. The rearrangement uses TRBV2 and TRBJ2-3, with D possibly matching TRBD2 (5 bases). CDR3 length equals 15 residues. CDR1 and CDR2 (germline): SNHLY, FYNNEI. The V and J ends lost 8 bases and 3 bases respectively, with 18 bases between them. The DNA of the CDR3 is TGTGCCAGCGGACTGGAGGCTATGAGGACAGATACGCAGTATTTT. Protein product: CASGLEAMRTDTQYF.

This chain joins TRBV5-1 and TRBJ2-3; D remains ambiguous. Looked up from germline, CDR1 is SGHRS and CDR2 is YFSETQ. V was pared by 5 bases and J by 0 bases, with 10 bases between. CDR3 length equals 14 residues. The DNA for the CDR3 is TGCGCCAGCAGTGGCTGGGCTAGCACAGATACGCAGTATTTT. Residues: CASSGWASTDTQYF.

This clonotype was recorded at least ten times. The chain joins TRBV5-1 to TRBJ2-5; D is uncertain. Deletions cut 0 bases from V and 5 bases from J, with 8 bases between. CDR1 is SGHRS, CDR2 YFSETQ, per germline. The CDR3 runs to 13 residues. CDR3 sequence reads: CASSLGVRETQYF. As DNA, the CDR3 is TGCGCCAGCAGCTTGGGGGTGCGGGAGACCCAGTACTTC. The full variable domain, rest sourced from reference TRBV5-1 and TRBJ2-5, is KAGVTQTPRYLIKTRGQQVTLSCSPISGHRSVSWYQQTPGQGLQFLFEYFSETQRNKGNFPGRFSGRQFSNSRSEMNVSTLELGDSALYLCASSLGVRETQYFGPGTRLLVL.

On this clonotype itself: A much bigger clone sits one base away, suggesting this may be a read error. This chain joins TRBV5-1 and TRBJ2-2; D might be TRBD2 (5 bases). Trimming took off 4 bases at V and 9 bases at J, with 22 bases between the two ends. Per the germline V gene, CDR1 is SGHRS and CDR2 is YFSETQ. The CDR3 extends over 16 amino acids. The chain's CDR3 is CASSGGLGGETRELFF. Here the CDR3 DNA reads TGCGCCAGCAGCGGAGGACTCGGTGGAGAAACCAGGGAGCTGTTTTTT.

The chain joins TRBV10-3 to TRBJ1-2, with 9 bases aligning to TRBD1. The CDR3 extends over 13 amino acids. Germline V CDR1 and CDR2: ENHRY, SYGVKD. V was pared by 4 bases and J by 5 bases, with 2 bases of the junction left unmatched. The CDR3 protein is CAISGDREYGYTF. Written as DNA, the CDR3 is TGTGCCATCAGTGGGGACAGGGAGTATGGCTACACCTTC.

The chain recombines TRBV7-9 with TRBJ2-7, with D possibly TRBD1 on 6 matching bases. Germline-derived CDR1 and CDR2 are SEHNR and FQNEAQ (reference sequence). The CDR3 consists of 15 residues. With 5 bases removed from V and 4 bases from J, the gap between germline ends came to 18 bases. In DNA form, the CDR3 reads TGTGCCAGCAGCCGATCACAGGGTGTAGTGTACGAGCAGTACTTC. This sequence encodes CASSRSQGVVYEQYF.